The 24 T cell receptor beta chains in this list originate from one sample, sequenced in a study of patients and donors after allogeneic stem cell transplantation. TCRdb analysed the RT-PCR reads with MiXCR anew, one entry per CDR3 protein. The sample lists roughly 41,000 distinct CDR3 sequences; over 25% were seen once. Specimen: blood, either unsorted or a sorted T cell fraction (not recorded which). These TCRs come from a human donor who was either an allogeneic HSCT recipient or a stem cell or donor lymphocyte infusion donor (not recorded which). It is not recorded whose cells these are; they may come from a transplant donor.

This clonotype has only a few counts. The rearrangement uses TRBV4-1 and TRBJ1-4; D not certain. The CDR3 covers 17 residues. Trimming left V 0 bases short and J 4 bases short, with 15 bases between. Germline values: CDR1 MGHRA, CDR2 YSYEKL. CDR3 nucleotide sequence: TGCGCCAGCAGCCAAGATGGGGTAGCGATTCTTAATGAAAAACTGTTTTTT. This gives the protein CASSQDGVAILNEKLFF.

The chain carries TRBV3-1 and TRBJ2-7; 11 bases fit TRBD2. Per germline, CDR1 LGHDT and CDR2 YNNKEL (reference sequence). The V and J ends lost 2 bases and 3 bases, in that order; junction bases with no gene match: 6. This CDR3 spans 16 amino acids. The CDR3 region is CASSQLPGLAVYEQYF. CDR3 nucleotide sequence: TGTGCCAGCAGCCAACTCCCGGGACTAGCGGTCTACGAGCAGTACTTC.

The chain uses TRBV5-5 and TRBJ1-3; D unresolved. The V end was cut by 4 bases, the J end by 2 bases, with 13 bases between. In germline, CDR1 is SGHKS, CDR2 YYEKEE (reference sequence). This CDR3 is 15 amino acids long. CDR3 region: CASSPRQAAGNTIYF. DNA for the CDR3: TGTGCCAGCAGCCCTCGTCAGGCTGCTGGAAACACCATATATTTT. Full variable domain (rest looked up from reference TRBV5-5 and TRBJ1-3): DAGVTQSPTHLIKTRGQQVTLRCSPISGHKSVSWYQQVLGQGPQFIFQYYEKEERGRGNFPDRFSARQFPNYSSELNVNALLLGDSALYLCASSPRQAAGNTIYFGEGSWLTVV.

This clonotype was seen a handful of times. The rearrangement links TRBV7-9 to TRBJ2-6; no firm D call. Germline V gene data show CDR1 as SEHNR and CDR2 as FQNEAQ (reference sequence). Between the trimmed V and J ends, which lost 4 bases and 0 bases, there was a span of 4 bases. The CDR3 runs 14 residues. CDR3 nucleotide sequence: TGTGCCAGCAGCTCCTACTCTGGGGCCAACGTCCTGACTTTC. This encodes CASSSYSGANVLTF.

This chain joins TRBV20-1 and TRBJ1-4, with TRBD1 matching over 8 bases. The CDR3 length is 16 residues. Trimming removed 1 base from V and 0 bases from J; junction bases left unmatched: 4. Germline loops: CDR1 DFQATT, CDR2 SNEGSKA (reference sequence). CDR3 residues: CSARGQGQPTNEKLFF. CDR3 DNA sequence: TGCAGTGCTAGAGGACAGGGGCAACCAACTAATGAAAAACTGTTTTTT.

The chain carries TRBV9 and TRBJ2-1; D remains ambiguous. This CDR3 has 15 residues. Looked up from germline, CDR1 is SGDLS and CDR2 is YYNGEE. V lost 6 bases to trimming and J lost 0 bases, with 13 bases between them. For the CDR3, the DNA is TGTGCCAGCACGAGAGGATGGAGCTCCTACAATGAGCAGTTCTTC. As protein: CASTRGWSSYNEQFF.

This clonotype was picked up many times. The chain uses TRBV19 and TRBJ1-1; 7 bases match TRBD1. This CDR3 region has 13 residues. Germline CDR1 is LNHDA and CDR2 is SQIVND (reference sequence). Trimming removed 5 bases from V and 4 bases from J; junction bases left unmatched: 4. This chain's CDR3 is CASSQGVGTEAFF. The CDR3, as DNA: TGTGCCAGTAGTCAGGGGGTTGGCACTGAAGCTTTCTTT.

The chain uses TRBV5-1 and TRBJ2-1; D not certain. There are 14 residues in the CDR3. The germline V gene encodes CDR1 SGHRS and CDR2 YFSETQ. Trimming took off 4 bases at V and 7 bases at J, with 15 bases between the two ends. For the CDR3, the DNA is TGCGCCAGCAGCCCTTCCGTGGTCATAAATGAGCAGTTCTTC. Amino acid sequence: CASSPSVVINEQFF. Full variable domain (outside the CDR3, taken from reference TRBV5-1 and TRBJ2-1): KAGVTQTPRYLIKTRGQQVTLSCSPISGHRSVSWYQQTPGQGLQFLFEYFSETQRNKGNFPGRFSGRQFSNSRSEMNVSTLELGDSALYLCASSPSVVINEQFFGPGTRLTVL.

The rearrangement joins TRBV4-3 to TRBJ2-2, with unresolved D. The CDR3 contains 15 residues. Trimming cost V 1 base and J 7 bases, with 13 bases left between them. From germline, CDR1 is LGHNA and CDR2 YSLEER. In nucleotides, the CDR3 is TGCGCCAGCAGCCAAGGTCCGAACCGTGGCGGGGAGCTGTTTTTT. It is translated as CASSQGPNRGGELFF.

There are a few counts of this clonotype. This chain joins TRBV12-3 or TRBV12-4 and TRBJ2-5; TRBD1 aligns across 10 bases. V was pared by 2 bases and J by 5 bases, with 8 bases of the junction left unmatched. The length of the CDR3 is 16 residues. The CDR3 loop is CASSLLSDRGSETQYF. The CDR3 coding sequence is TGTGCCAGCAGTTTACTGTCGGACAGGGGGAGCGAGACCCAGTACTTC.

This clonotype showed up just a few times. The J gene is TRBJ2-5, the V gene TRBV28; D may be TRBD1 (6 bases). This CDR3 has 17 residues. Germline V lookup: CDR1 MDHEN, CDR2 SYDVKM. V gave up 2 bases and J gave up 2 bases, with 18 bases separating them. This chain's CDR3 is CASSLPTATGQQETQYF. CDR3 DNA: TGTGCCAGCAGTTTACCCACAGCTACAGGACAGCAAGAGACCCAGTACTTC.

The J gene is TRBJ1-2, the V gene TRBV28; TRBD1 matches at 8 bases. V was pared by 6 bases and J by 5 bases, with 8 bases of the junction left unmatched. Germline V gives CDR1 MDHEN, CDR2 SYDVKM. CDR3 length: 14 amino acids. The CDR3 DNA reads TGTGCCAGCAGCTCCCGGGGGACAGGATATGGCTACACCTTC. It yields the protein CASSSRGTGYGYTF.

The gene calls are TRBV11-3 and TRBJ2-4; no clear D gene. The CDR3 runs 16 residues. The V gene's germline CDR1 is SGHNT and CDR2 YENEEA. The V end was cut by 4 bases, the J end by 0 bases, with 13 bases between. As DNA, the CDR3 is TGTGCCAGCAGCTCTTCCATGACCCTAGCCAAAAACATTCAGTACTTC. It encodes CASSSSMTLAKNIQYF.

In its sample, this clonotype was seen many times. CDR3 DNA: TGTGCCAGCAGTCGATTAGAGGGGGATCAGCCCCAGCATTTT. Its protein product is CASSRLEGDQPQHF. This sequence joins TRBV2 and TRBJ1-5; possibly TRBD1 for D (6 bases). V lost 5 bases and J lost 5, with 13 bases in between. This CDR3 is built from 14 residues. Germline-derived CDR1 and CDR2 are SNHLY and FYNNEI. Based on the CDR3 plus reference TRBV2 and TRBJ1-5, the full variable domain is EPEVTQTPSHQVTQMGQEVILRCVPISNHLYFYWYRQILGQKVEFLVSFYNNEISEKSEIFDDQFSVERPDGSNFTLKIRSTKLEDSAMYFCASSRLEGDQPQHFGDGTRLSIL.

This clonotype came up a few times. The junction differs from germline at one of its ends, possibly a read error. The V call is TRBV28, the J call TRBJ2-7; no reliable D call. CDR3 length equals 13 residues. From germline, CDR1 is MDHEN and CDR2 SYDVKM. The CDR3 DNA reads TGTGCTAGCAGTTTACCTCTCCAGCACGAGCAGTACTTC. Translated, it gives CASSLPLQHEQYF.

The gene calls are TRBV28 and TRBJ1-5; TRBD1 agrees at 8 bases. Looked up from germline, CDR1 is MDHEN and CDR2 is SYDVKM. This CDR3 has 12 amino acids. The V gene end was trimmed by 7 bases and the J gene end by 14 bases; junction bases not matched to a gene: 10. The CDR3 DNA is TGTGCCAGCACCATGGACAGGGACGGGGAGCATTTT. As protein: CASTMDRDGEHF. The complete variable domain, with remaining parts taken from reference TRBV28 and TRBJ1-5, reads DVKVTQSSRYLVKRTGEKVFLECVQDMDHENMFWYRQDPGLGLRLIYFSYDVKMKEKGDIPEGYSVSREKKERFSLILESASTNQTSMYLCASTMDRDGEHFGDGTRLSIL.

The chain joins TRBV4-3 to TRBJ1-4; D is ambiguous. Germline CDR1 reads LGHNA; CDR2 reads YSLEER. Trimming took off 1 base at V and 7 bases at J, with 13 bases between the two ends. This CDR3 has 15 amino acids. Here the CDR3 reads CASSQGPIRSEKLFF. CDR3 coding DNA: TGCGCCAGCAGCCAAGGACCCATCCGGAGTGAAAAACTGTTTTTT.

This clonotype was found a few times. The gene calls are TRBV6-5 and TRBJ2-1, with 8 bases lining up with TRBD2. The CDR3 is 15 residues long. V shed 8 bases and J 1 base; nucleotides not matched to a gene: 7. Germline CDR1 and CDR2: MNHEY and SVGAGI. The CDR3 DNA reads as TGTGCCAGCGCACCACTAGCGGCATCCTACAATGAGCAGTTCTTC. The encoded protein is CASAPLAASYNEQFF.

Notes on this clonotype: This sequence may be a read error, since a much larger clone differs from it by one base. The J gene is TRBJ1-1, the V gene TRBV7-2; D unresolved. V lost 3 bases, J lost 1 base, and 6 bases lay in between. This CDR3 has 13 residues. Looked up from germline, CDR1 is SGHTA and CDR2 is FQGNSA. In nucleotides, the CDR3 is TGTGCCAGCAGCTTTTTTGCGAACACTGAAGCTTTCTTT. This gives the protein CASSFFANTEAFF.

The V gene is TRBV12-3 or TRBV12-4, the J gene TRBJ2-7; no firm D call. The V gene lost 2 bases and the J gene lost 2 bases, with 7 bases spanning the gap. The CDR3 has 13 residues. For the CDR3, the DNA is TGTGCCAGCAGTTTAAGTTTACCCTACGAGCAGTACTTC. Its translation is CASSLSLPYEQYF.

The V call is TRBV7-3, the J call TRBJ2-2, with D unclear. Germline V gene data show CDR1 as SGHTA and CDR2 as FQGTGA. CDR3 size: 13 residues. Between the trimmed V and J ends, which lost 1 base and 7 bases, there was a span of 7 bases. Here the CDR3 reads CASSLRGSGELFF. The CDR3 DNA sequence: TGTGCCAGCAGCTTAAGAGGCAGCGGGGAGCTGTTTTTT.

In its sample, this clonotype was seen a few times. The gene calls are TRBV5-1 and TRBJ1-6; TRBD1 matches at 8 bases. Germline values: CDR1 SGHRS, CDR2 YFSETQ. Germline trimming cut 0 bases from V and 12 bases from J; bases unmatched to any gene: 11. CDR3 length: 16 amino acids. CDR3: CASSLGQGSILGPLHF. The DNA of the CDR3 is TGCGCCAGCAGCTTGGGACAGGGGTCGATATTGGGACCCCTCCACTTT.

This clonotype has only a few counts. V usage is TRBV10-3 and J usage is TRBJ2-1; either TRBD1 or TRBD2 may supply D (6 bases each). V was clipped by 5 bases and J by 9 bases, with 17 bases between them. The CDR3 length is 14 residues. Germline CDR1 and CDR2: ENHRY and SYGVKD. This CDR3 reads CAISSRVEGGEQFF. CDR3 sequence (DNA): TGTGCCATCAGTTCCCGAGTGGAGGGGGGTGAGCAGTTCTTC.

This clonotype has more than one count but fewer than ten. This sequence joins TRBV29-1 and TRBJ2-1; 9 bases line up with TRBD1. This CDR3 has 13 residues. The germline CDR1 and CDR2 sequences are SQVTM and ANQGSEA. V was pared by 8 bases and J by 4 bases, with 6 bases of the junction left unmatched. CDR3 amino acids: CSTGTGSYNEQFF. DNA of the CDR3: TGCAGCACCGGGACAGGGTCTTACAATGAGCAGTTCTTC.